The 2 T cell receptor beta chains below all came from one sample that was sequenced in a study of T cell responses to AZD1222 COVID-19 vaccine. Profiled with immunoSEQ multiplex PCR; TCRdb holds only in-frame clones, not every one. This sample has under 110,000 clones, with roughly 88% found just once. Sequenced material: peripheral blood, taken 28 days after the second AZD1222 dose. The source is an adult who received the AZD1222 COVID-19 vaccine.

The chain employs TRBV29-1 and TRBJ2-7; D call uncertain. V was clipped by 1 base and J by 3 bases, with 19 bases between them. Germline V CDR1 and CDR2: SQVTM, ANQGSEA. CDR3 length: 16 residues. The CDR3 region is CSVEGVDGHNFYEQYF. CDR3 coding DNA: TGCAGCGTTGAAGGGGTTGATGGGCATAATTTCTACGAGCAGTACTTC.

This clone occurred a few times. The chain employs TRBV27 and TRBJ1-1; perhaps TRBD1 as D (5 bases). The germline V gene encodes CDR1 MNHEY and CDR2 SMNVEV (reference sequence). The CDR3 runs 15 residues. Trimming cost V 7 bases and J 7 bases, with 22 bases left between them. CDR3 sequence reads: CASTDLAPGNGEAFF. The CDR3 DNA follows: TGTGCCAGCACCGACCTGGCGCCAGGGAATGGTGAAGCTTTCTTT.